This T cell receptor beta chain stems from a study of blood T cell repertoires in COVID-19 (dated by TCRdb to the early 2020s). Some background on the complete study: The collaborator samples originated in the United States, Italy and Spain and spanned the acute and convalescent phases of COVID-19. The prospective study material was composed of cDNA or gDNA derived from T cells, B-cell-depleted T cells, or PBMCs. Deeply sampled blood TCRbeta repertoires from subjects exposed to, actively infected with, or recovered from COVID-19 were included in the dataset. A freely available public database, intended as a resource for researchers studying the immune response to SARS-CoV-2, is where the repertoires were released. Samples came from the ongoing ImmuneRACE study (first 160 participants) plus 1,254 subjects from 6 global collaborators. Sample metadata almost always included a de-identified subject ID, COVID-19 status, age in years and sex. Where available, HLA class I and class II types were obtained from metadata supplied by the sample provider rather than from assay-based typing.

TCRbeta CDR3 regions were amplified from genomic DNA using the immunoSEQ Assay, a bias-controlled multiplex PCR. For the original study's pipeline: The number of nucleated cells in each sample was estimated by amplification of reference gene primers within the assay. To quantify the absolute abundance of each unique TCRbeta CDR3 rearrangement, sequence reads were collapsed and filtered. Productive Simpson clonality was computed per sample as the square root of Simpson's diversity index over productive rearrangements. TCRdb limited this immuneACCESS table to in-frame rearrangements with V and J called. A share of clones is missing; checked studies link under half to unresolved V genes, and the rest is unexplained. That table supplies the V and J calls and clone size; D and trimming were determined from the DNA. Present in this sample are under 200,000 clones, roughly 90% of which were seen just once. The ten largest clones capture 4% of the sample.

In the case of this clone: Its antigen is still unknown. No base quality information exists; no much larger clone differs at one position.

Each collaborating institution followed its own protocols to collect whole blood in K2EDTA tubes. For TCRbeta analysis, collaborators shipped samples in one of three forms: frozen whole blood, isolated PBMCs, or DNA extracted from either of those sample types. Broad study findings and their caveats: The quantity of clinical and demographic metadata differed by source and by participant and was supplied without curation.

A distance of 14 bases separates the germline ends of V and J, which lose 5 bases and 10 bases respectively. CDR1 and CDR2, looked up from the germline V gene, are SGHTA and FQGNSA. From its cysteine to its phenylalanine, the CDR3 spans 13 amino acids. Only the CDR3 portion is preserved as DNA: 39 bases, with reading frame beginning at the first base. Sequencing was done on a sample of peripheral blood. Here the chain combines TRBV7-2 and TRBJ2-2, with no D gene named confidently. This receptor was taken from a woman in her 70s with acute or convalescent COVID-19. The bases are TGTGCCAGCAGCAAATCACATTTCATGGAGCTGTTTTTT. Translated, this is CASSKSHFMELFF.